This record looks at one T cell receptor beta chain sequence and its context. V was shortened by 4 bases and J by 4 bases, with 13 bases between the two germline ends. Germline V gives CDR1 SGHNT, CDR2 YYREEE (reference sequence). The CDR3 length is 14 residues. The record originates from a study of cytomegalovirus exposure and HLA in healthy donors. The overall study: Within an early data release were 85 million or so unique TCRs drawn from HLA-typed donors.

A multiplex PCR was run with 60 Vbeta primers and 13 Jbeta primers. The repertoire was sequenced with immunoSEQ multiplex PCR; TCRdb's copy has only in-frame clones and lacks some. The sample yields 140,000 or so clones, about 66% seen once. Sequences were obtained from PBMCs. This receptor was taken from a male donor in good health and CMV-seronegative. The chain couples TRBV5-4 to TRBJ2-3; D ambiguous. The CDR3 DNA is TGTGCCAGCAGCCTAGAGTTCTCCCCAGATACGCAGTATTTT. It codes for CASSLEFSPDTQYF. Supplemented by reference TRBV5-4 and TRBJ2-3, the full variable domain reads ETGVTQSPTHLIKTRGQQVTLRCSSQSGHNTVSWYQQALGQGPQFIFQYYREEENGRGNFPPRFSGLQFPNYSSELNVNALELDDSALYLCASSLEFSPDTQYFGPGTRLTVL.